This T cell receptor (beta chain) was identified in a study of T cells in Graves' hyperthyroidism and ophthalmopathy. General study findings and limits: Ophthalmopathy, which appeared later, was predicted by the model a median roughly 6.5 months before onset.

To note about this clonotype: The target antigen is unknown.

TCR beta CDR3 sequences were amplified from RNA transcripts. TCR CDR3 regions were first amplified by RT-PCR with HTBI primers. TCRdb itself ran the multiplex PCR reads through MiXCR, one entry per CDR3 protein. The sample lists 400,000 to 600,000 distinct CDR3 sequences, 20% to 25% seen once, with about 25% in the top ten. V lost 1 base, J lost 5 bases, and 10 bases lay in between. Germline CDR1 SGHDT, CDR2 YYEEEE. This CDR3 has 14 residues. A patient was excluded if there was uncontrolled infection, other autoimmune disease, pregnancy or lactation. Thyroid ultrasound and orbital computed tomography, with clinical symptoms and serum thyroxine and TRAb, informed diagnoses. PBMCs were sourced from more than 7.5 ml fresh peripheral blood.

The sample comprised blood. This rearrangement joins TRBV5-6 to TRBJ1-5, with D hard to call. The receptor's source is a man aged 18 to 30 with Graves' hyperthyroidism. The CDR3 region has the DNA TGTGCCAGCAGCTTGAGTCTGTTTCATCAGCCCCAGCATTTT. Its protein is CASSLSLFHQPQHF.